These 8 T cell receptor beta chains originate from one sample sequenced in a study of blood T cells in healthy people across ages. PCR was performed a second time for roughly 7 to 12 cycles using a sample-barcoded 5' primer and a J-beta primer mix. MiXCR, applied by TCRdb to the 5' RACE reads, yields one record per CDR3 protein. In the table there are some 1.5 million distinct CDR3 sequences, approximately 30% of which are singletons. Sequencing used blood. Receptor source: a woman younger than 45 in good health.

The chain employs TRBV7-2 and TRBJ1-5; tentative D call: TRBD1 (5 bases). Germline CDR1 reads SGHTA; CDR2 reads FQGNSA. V lost 5 bases, J lost 1 base, and 15 bases lay in between. This CDR3 has 16 amino acids. CDR3 protein: CASSVSGTESNQPQHF. For the CDR3, the DNA is TGTGCCAGCAGCGTCTCCGGGACCGAGAGCAATCAGCCCCAGCATTTT.

This clonotype turned up a few times. The chain recombines TRBV20-1 with TRBJ2-1; 13 positions agree with TRBD2. The CDR3 has 14 residues. V shed 6 bases, J shed 8 bases, and the junction held 7 bases outside the gene matches. From germline, CDR1 is DFQATT and CDR2 SNEGSKA (reference sequence). CDR3 DNA: TGCAGTGCCCAGACTAGCGGGAGGACTTATGAGCAGTTCTTC. It encodes CSAQTSGRTYEQFF.

This chain connects TRBV27 to TRBJ1-2; D might be TRBD1 (6 bases). Germline-derived CDR1 and CDR2 are MNHEY and SMNVEV (reference sequence). CDR3 length equals 15 residues. V shed 5 bases and J shed 0 bases, with 13 bases lying between them. This chain's CDR3 is CASSAMDSTNYGYTF. The CDR3, as DNA: TGTGCCAGCAGTGCCATGGACAGTACTAACTATGGCTACACCTTC.

This clonotype was observed at least ten times. V is TRBV29-1 and J is TRBJ2-1, with 7 bases aligning to TRBD2. The germline CDR1 and CDR2 sequences are SQVTM and ANQGSEA. The CDR3 spans 14 residues. V shed 4 bases and J 3 bases; nucleotides not matched to a gene: 6. The CDR3, as DNA: TGCAGCGTTGTGGGGCGGGGGTTCTACAATGAGCAGTTCTTC. This sequence encodes CSVVGRGFYNEQFF.

This clonotype was counted a few times. This rearrangement joins TRBV5-5 to TRBJ2-7; D ambiguous. Germline-derived CDR1 and CDR2 are SGHKS and YYEKEE (reference sequence). V was trimmed by 2 bases and J by 5 bases, leaving 14 bases between them. The CDR3 is 14 residues long. CDR3 protein: CASSFAWQYDEQYF. The CDR3 bases are TGTGCCAGCAGCTTTGCCTGGCAGTATGACGAGCAGTACTTC.

The chain links TRBV7-9 to TRBJ2-4; D is uncertain. With the DNA end fitting TRBJ2-7 better, the J assignment may be wrong. The germline CDR1 and CDR2 sequences are SEHNR and FQNEAQ (reference sequence). The CDR3 is 15 amino acids. The CDR3 loop is CASSPDGSSHYEQYF. Written as DNA, the CDR3 is TGTGCCAGCAGCCCGGATGGTAGCAGCCACTACGAGCAGTACTTC.

This clonotype was detected only a few times. The chain links TRBV20-1 to TRBJ2-3; the match to TRBD2 covers 9 bases. Unmatched junction bases numbered 7, after V lost 4 bases and J lost 2 bases. CDR1 is DFQATT and CDR2 is SNEGSKA in the germline V gene (reference sequence). CDR3 size: 15 residues. The CDR3 coding sequence is TGCAGTGCTAAGCATTCTAGCGGGACCACAGATACGCAGTATTTT. Amino acids: CSAKHSSGTTDTQYF.

This chain links TRBV29-1 with TRBJ1-2; D unresolved. Germline V CDR1 and CDR2: SQVTM, ANQGSEA. The CDR3 is 11 residues long. The V and J ends lost 7 bases and 7 bases respectively, with 13 bases between them. The CDR3 here is CSGEDGGGYTF. In DNA, the CDR3 is TGCAGCGGAGAGGACGGTGGTGGCTACACCTTC.